The 4 T cell receptor beta chains presented below share a single source sample, sequenced in a study of response to subunit inactivated influenza vaccine listed by TCRdb under 2018. Libraries were constructed by RT-PCR. Sequencing took place on an Illumina HiSeq 2500. Clones were called with MiXCR by TCRdb after fastp trimmed the public reads at Q25, and only in-frame beta chains were retained. CDR3 protein duplicates are merged, each entry listing the most common genes and DNA. The sample profile shows about 700,000 distinct CDR3 sequences; around 14% of them were found once. Approximately 10% of the sample lies in the top ten. Sequenced here: PBMCs from blood, sampled about 12 days after vaccination. The receptors here all came from a man aged 45-65 years who received an inactivated influenza vaccine. Donor details come from another sample of the same person, matched by shared clones.

The V and J genes are TRBV7-9 and TRBJ2-7, with 9 bases lining up with TRBD1. The CDR3 sequence is 15 residues long. Per the germline V gene, CDR1 is SEHNR and CDR2 is FQNEAQ (reference sequence). V trimming: 5 bases; J trimming: 3 bases; junction bases outside the gene matches: 8. This chain's CDR3 is CASSPSGTGYYEQYF. The CDR3, as DNA: TGTGCCAGCAGCCCCTCCGGGACAGGGTACTACGAGCAGTACTTC.

V is TRBV19 and J is TRBJ2-5; D ambiguous. CDR1 is LNHDA, CDR2 SQIVND, per germline (reference sequence). V lost 1 base and J lost 5, with 14 bases in between. This CDR3 region has 15 residues. The CDR3 nucleotides read TGTGCCAGTAGTATAGTCCCTGGGTACGGCGAGACCCAGTACTTC. It codes for CASSIVPGYGETQYF.

The CDR3 nucleotides read TGTGCCATCAGTCAAGACAGGATTACACTTTATGGCTACACCTTC. This gives the protein CAISQDRITLYGYTF. V usage is TRBV10-3 and J usage is TRBJ1-2, with a tentative D call TRBD1 (6 bases). This CDR3 spans 15 amino acids. The V and J ends lost 5 bases and 5 bases respectively, with 18 bases between them. Germline-derived CDR1 and CDR2 are ENHRY and SYGVKD.

The rearrangement links TRBV5-5 to TRBJ2-5; possible D gene TRBD1, 5 bases. The CDR3 extends over 14 amino acids. The V gene's germline CDR1 is SGHKS and CDR2 YYEKEE (reference sequence). Between the trimmed V and J ends, which lost 5 bases and 3 bases, there was a span of 14 bases. In DNA form, the CDR3 reads TGTGCCAGCAGTCAGGGTGGGGCGAAAGAGACCCAGTACTTC. It specifies CASSQGGAKETQYF.